Described below is a single T cell receptor beta chain sequence and its context. This sample is part of a study of blood T cell repertoires in COVID-19. Unmatched junction bases numbered 11, after V lost 5 bases and J lost 6 bases. Per the germline V gene, CDR1 is SGHVS and CDR2 is FNYEAQ. The CDR3 spans 15 residues. Method: immunoSEQ multiplex PCR; TCRdb's copy keeps in-frame clones and lacks some. The table records around 70,000 clones, about 80% of them present only once. The chain joins TRBV7-6 to TRBJ2-5; TRBD1 matches 8 bases. The sequence was obtained from a human donor in a cohort sampled during active COVID-19. Sequenced input: peripheral blood. In nucleotides, the CDR3 is TGTGCCAGCAGCGGGGGACAGGATTTTTTGAAGACCCAGTACTTC. It is translated as CASSGGQDFLKTQYF.